This T cell receptor beta chain came from a study of blood T cell repertoires in COVID-19. Study-level background: Whether acute or convalescent, the COVID-19 samples came from the United States, Italy and Spain. T cells, B-cell-depleted T cells, or PBMCs provided the cDNA or gDNA that served as material.

Under the authors' procedure: Amplification of reference gene primers provided the estimated nucleated cell counts. Repertoires were generated with immunoSEQ multiplex PCR, while TCRdb's copy carries only in-frame clones and drops some. V and J calls plus clone size are reproduced from that table; the DNA served to infer D and trimming. The sample carries around 97,000 clones, around 87% recorded once. There are 15 residues in the CDR3. J lost 2 bases, V lost 6 bases, and 6 bases had no gene match. Germline assignment: CDR1 SGHTA and CDR2 FQGTGA. This sequence originates from a human donor in a cohort sampled during active COVID-19. The chain uses TRBV7-3 and TRBJ2-2; 7 nucleotides match TRBD1. Sequencing was done on a sample of peripheral blood. For the CDR3, the DNA is TGTGCCAGCAGTCCGAACAGGGGCAACACCGGGGAGCTGTTTTTT. It specifies CASSPNRGNTGELFF.